These 17 T cell receptor beta chains were sequenced from one sample in a study of T cells after yellow fever vaccination. Each CDR3 protein gets one entry after TCRdb re-called the 5' RACE reads with MiXCR. The sample lists approximately 300,000 distinct CDR3 sequences, around 10% seen once, with over 3% in the top ten. The sample was CD4+ T cells sorted from PBMCs, taken 45 days after the yellow fever booster vaccination. Receptor source: a man between 18 and 35 years old who received the YFV17D yellow fever vaccine.

This clonotype was counted between two and nine times. The chain has TRBV18 and TRBJ1-5; D is unresolved. This CDR3 is 15 amino acids long. Trimming cost V 2 bases and J 0 bases, with 8 bases left between them. Germline V CDR1 and CDR2: KGHSH, LQKENI. The CDR3 here is CASSPNVGSNQPQHF. CDR3 nucleotides: TGTGCCAGCTCACCAAACGTAGGTAGCAATCAGCCCCAGCATTTT.

This clonotype appeared many times. The CDR3, as DNA: TGCGCCAGCAGCTTTACAGGGGCAAGCGGGGAGCTGTTTTTT. Amino acids: CASSFTGASGELFF. The chain joins TRBV5-1 to TRBJ2-2, with 7 bases aligning to TRBD1. Looked up from germline, CDR1 is SGHRS and CDR2 is YFSETQ. This CDR3 spans 14 amino acids. The ends lost 2 bases at V and 7 bases at J; junction bases unmatched: 5.

The chain carries TRBV24-1 and TRBJ2-1; 8 bases match TRBD1. CDR1 is KGHDR and CDR2 is SFDVKD in the germline V gene. This CDR3 comprises 15 residues. The V gene end was trimmed by 6 bases and the J gene end by 8 bases; junction bases not matched to a gene: 11. CDR3: CATSIGQGNLHEQFF. CDR3 sequence (DNA): TGTGCCACCAGTATCGGACAGGGAAATCTCCATGAGCAGTTCTTC.

In its sample, this clonotype was seen a few times. The chain couples TRBV12-3 or TRBV12-4 to TRBJ2-1; D may correspond to TRBD1 or TRBD2 (5 bases each). CDR3 length: 14 amino acids. The germline V and J ends were trimmed by 7 bases and 4 bases, with 14 bases remaining between them. CDR3 DNA sequence: TGTGCCAGCATTTCCGGGACGGCGTACAATGAGCAGTTCTTC. Its protein is CASISGTAYNEQFF.

V usage is TRBV10-3 and J usage is TRBJ2-5; D may be TRBD1 (8 bases). CDR3 size: 18 residues. V was shortened by 3 bases and J by 0 bases, with 20 bases between the two germline ends. The V gene's germline CDR1 is ENHRY and CDR2 SYGVKD. The CDR3 bases are TGTGCCATCAGTGATTTCGGGGGGACAGGCTTCAACCAAGAGACCCAGTACTTC. Translated, it gives CAISDFGGTGFNQETQYF.

This chain connects TRBV5-1 to TRBJ1-2; no clear D. Trimming shortened V by 0 bases and J by 5 bases, and 8 bases separated the two germline ends. CDR3 length: 13 residues. Per germline, CDR1 SGHRS and CDR2 YFSETQ. In DNA, the CDR3 is TGCGCCAGCAGCTTGGCCCGGAGTTATGGCTACACCTTC. Translation: CASSLARSYGYTF.

In this sample, this clonotype turned up many times. The rearrangement uses TRBV5-1 and TRBJ1-4; TRBD1 might be the D (5 bases). This CDR3 is 15 amino acids long. Trimming removed 4 bases at V and 7 bases at J, with 17 bases between. Per the germline V gene, CDR1 is SGHRS and CDR2 is YFSETQ. CDR3 loop: CASSRGSGGSEKLFF. The CDR3 region has the DNA TGCGCCAGCAGCCGTGGATCCGGGGGAAGTGAAAAACTGTTTTTT.

The genes are TRBV11-2 and TRBJ1-2; no definite D call. Trimming took 0 bases from V and 6 from J, leaving 14 bases between them. The CDR3 runs 15 residues. Germline CDR1 reads SGHAT; CDR2 reads FQNNGV. CDR3 DNA: TGTGCCAGCAGCTTAGATCTAGGGCTCCGCCATGGCTACACCTTC. This encodes CASSLDLGLRHGYTF.

The table lists this clonotype with many counts. The J gene is TRBJ2-5, the V gene TRBV6-1; 8 positions agree with TRBD1. V shed 1 base, J shed 2 bases, and the junction held 6 bases outside the gene matches. CDR1 is MNHNS, CDR2 SASEGT, per germline. CDR3 length: 16 residues. The CDR3 sequence is CASSEGGTGPQETQYF. CDR3 nucleotide sequence: TGTGCCAGCAGTGAAGGGGGGACAGGTCCTCAAGAGACCCAGTACTTC.

The sample holds many counts of this clonotype. V gene TRBV5-1 combines with J gene TRBJ1-2; D might be TRBD1 (5 bases). Trimming removed 0 bases from V and 7 bases from J, with 19 bases in between. The CDR3 totals 16 residues. Germline-derived CDR1 and CDR2 are SGHRS and YFSETQ. The CDR3 sequence: CASSLAGRFTPFGYTF. In nucleotides, the CDR3 is TGCGCCAGCAGCTTGGCGGGGCGTTTCACCCCCTTTGGCTACACCTTC. The full variable domain, with the rest looked up from reference TRBV5-1 and TRBJ1-2, is KAGVTQTPRYLIKTRGQQVTLSCSPISGHRSVSWYQQTPGQGLQFLFEYFSETQRNKGNFPGRFSGRQFSNSRSEMNVSTLELGDSALYLCASSLAGRFTPFGYTFGSGTRLTVV.

This chain links TRBV7-9 with TRBJ2-7, with D possibly called TRBD1 or TRBD2 (7 bases each). The CDR3 totals 17 residues. Germline V gene sequence: CDR1 SEHNR, CDR2 FQNEAQ (reference sequence). V dropped 4 bases and J dropped 7 bases, with 26 bases sitting between them. This CDR3 is CASSYRGRGASSWEQYV. For the CDR3, the DNA is TGTGCCAGCAGCTACAGGGGTCGGGGGGCTTCCTCCTGGGAGCAGTACGTC.

This clonotype came up a few times. V gene TRBV11-2 combines with J gene TRBJ2-5; possibly TRBD2 for D (5 bases). Between the trimmed V and J ends, which lost 4 bases and 4 bases, there was a span of 10 bases. This CDR3 has 13 amino acids. Germline V gene lookup returns CDR1 SGHAT and CDR2 FQNNGV. The CDR3 nucleotides read TGTGCCAGCAGCTCGCAACTAGGAGAGACCCAGTACTTC. As protein: CASSSQLGETQYF.

The chain is built from TRBV7-9 and TRBJ2-1, with D maybe TRBD2 (7 bases). The CDR3 contains 15 residues. The V gene lost 5 bases and the J gene lost 8 bases, with 19 bases spanning the gap. CDR1 is SEHNR, CDR2 FQNEAQ, per germline (reference sequence). CDR3 loop: CASSPPGGRVDEQFF. As DNA, the CDR3 is TGTGCCAGCAGCCCGCCGGGGGGCCGGGTCGATGAGCAGTTCTTC.

The J gene is TRBJ2-1, the V gene TRBV15; D not certain. The CDR3 extends over 13 amino acids. The ends were cut back, 6 bases at V and 7 bases at J, with 13 bases in the middle. The V gene's germline CDR1 is LNHNV and CDR2 YYDKDF (reference sequence). The CDR3 loop reads CATRRTATNEQFF. Written as DNA, the CDR3 is TGTGCCACCAGGAGGACGGCTACTAATGAGCAGTTCTTC.

This sequence joins TRBV5-1 and TRBJ2-5, with a possible D match to TRBD2 (6 bases). Germline V lookup: CDR1 SGHRS, CDR2 YFSETQ. The ends were cut back, 4 bases at V and 4 bases at J, with 11 bases in the middle. The CDR3 runs 13 residues. CDR3 nucleotides: TGCGCCAGCAGCCCGGGGGTGGGAGAGACCCAGTACTTC. This sequence encodes CASSPGVGETQYF.

This clonotype was recorded a few times. V gene TRBV18 combines with J gene TRBJ2-1; 8 nucleotides agree with TRBD2. This CDR3 spans 15 amino acids. Losses at the gene ends were 3 bases for V and 8 bases for J; bases not matched to a gene: 9. Germline lookup yields CDR1 KGHSH and CDR2 LQKENI. The DNA of the CDR3 is TGTGCCAGCTCACCTTACTCCGGGGGGGCTCATGAGCAGTTCTTC. Encoded protein: CASSPYSGGAHEQFF.

This clonotype was counted only a few times. The V gene is TRBV6-2 or TRBV6-3, the J gene TRBJ1-5, with 7 positions matching TRBD1. In germline, CDR1 is MNHEY, CDR2 SVGEGT. V was clipped by 6 bases and J by 7 bases; unmatched bases: 3. The CDR3 runs to 12 residues. Written as DNA, the CDR3 is TGTGCCAGCAGGGACAGGAGACAGCCCCAGCATTTT. Translating gives CASRDRRQPQHF.